The clone carrying this TCR beta chain was seen repeatedly, ten times or more. Its target is not known. What was amplified from RNA transcripts were TCR beta CDR3 regions. The HTBI set primed first-round TCR CDR3 RT-PCR. MiXCR was run by TCRdb on the multiplex PCR reads, yielding one entry per CDR3 protein. This table has approximately 600,000 distinct CDR3 sequences, approximately 14% appearing once. The sample belongs to a study of T cells in Graves' hyperthyroidism and ophthalmopathy. Among ophthalmopathy patients, the Clinical Activity Score reached at least 3, the NOSPECS grade reached at least 4, and duration remained under 3 months. Overall study results and limits: The model anticipated ophthalmopathy a median approximately 6.6 months pre-onset. In blood, most of the thyroid clonotypes expanded above 0.001 were also present. From stable hyperthyroidism, ophthalmopathy was separated by a 13 V-J model.

The CDR3 is made up of 15 amino acids. V shed 5 bases and J 6 bases; nucleotides not matched to a gene: 9. The germline gives CDR1 SGHAT, CDR2 FQNNGV. This clonotype originated in a woman under 30 with Graves' ophthalmopathy. Sequencing was carried out using blood. The rearrangement joins TRBV11-2 to TRBJ1-2, with 10 bases lining up with TRBD1. The CDR3 reads CASSLYQGQGHGYTF. The CDR3 DNA reads TGTGCCAGCAGCCTATACCAGGGACAGGGGCATGGCTACACCTTC.